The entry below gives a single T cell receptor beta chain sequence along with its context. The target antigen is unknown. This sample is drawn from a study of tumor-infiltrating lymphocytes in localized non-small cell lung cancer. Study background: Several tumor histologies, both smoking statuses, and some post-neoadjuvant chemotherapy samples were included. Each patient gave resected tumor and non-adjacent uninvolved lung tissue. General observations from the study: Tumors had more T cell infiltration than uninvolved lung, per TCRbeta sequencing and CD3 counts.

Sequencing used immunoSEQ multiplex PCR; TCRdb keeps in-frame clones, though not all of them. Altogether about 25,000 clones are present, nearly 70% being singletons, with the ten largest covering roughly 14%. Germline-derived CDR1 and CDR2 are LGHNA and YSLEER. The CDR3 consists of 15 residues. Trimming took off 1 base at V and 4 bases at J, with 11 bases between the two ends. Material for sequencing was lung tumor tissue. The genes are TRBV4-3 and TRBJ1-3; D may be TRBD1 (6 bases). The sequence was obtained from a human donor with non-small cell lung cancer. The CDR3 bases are TGCGCCAGCAGCCAAGGAGGGGGACCCGGAAACACCATATATTTT. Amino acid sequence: CASSQGGGPGNTIYF.